The rows below give T cell receptor beta chains drawn from one sample of a study of cytomegalovirus exposure and HLA in healthy donors. Measured with immunoSEQ multiplex PCR; TCRdb has only the in-frame clones, and not every one. The sample consists of about 140,000 clones, around 82% of them appearing once. Sequencing was performed on PBMCs. The receptors originated from a man aged 45-60 years in good health and CMV-seronegative. CDR3s include the opening cysteine and the closing phenylalanine or tryptophan. D genes are given only for firm matches. Some rows have no size entry. The others give once, few or many, or a class for an expanded clone.

clone_size: .
v_call: TRBV27
j_call: TRBJ1-4
d_call: TRBD1
cdr3_nt: TGTGCCAGCAGTTTAGGGACAGGGGTTGAAAAACTGTTTTTT
cdr3_aa: CASSLGTGVEKLFF

clone_size: .
v_call: TRBV9
j_call: TRBJ1-1
d_call: TRBD1
cdr3_nt: TGTGCCAGCAGCGTTGAGGTCGGACAGGGGAACACTGAAGCTTTCTTT
cdr3_aa: CASSVEVGQGNTEAFF

clone_size: .
v_call: TRBV19
j_call: TRBJ2-6
d_call: TRBD1
cdr3_nt: TGTGCCAGTAGAGTCCGGCCGGGACAGGGGGCTTACGGGGCCAACGTCCTGACTTTC
cdr3_aa: CASRVRPGQGAYGANVLTF

clone_size: .
v_call: TRBV19
j_call: TRBJ1-5
d_call: TRBD1
cdr3_nt: TGTGCCAGTAGCAGAGACAGGGGAGGGGGCAATCAGCCCCAGCATTTT
cdr3_aa: CASSRDRGGGNQPQHF

clone_size: .
v_call: TRBV29-1
j_call: TRBJ2-5
d_call: TRBD2
cdr3_nt: TGCAGCGTCCGCGGTGGAGCGGGAGGGGGAGAGACCCAGTACTTC
cdr3_aa: CSVRGGAGGGETQYF

clone_size: .
v_call: TRBV9
j_call: TRBJ1-1
d_call: .
cdr3_nt: TGTGCCAGCAGCGCGGAACAGCGGACTGAAGCTTTCTTT
cdr3_aa: CASSAEQRTEAFF

clone_size: .
v_call: TRBV7-9
j_call: TRBJ2-7
d_call: TRBD2
cdr3_nt: TGTGCCAGCAGCGGGAGCGGGACTAGCGGCTCCTACGAGCAGTACTTC
cdr3_aa: CASSGSGTSGSYEQYF

clone_size: .
v_call: TRBV6-4
j_call: TRBJ2-6
d_call: .
cdr3_nt: TGTGCCAGCAGTGTTTCCTACTCTGGGGCCAACGTCCTGACTTTC
cdr3_aa: CASSVSYSGANVLTF

clone_size: .
v_call: TRBV2
j_call: TRBJ2-3
d_call: .
cdr3_nt: TGTGCCAGCAACCGGGATCGCACAGATACGCAGTATTTT
cdr3_aa: CASNRDRTDTQYF

clone_size: .
v_call: TRBV18
j_call: TRBJ2-2
d_call: TRBD1
cdr3_nt: TGTGCCAGCTCACCACGACAGGGGGCGTCCGGGGAGCTGTTTTTT
cdr3_aa: CASSPRQGASGELFF

clone_size: .
v_call: TRBV7-2
j_call: TRBJ1-1
d_call: .
cdr3_nt: TGTGCCAGCAGCTTAGTCTATCTGAACACTGAAGCTTTCTTT
cdr3_aa: CASSLVYLNTEAFF

clone_size: few
v_call: TRBV19
j_call: TRBJ1-2
d_call: .
cdr3_nt: TGTGCCAGTCGGACAGACTTTTATGGCTACACCTTC
cdr3_aa: CASRTDFYGYTF

clone_size: .
v_call: TRBV13
j_call: TRBJ2-3
d_call: TRBD2
cdr3_nt: TGTGCCAGCAGCACGGGACTAGCGGGGTTAGATACGCAGTATTTT
cdr3_aa: CASSTGLAGLDTQYF

clone_size: .
v_call: TRBV10-1
j_call: TRBJ2-7
d_call: .
cdr3_nt: TGCGCCAGCAGTGACCAACTCTACGAGCAGTACTTC
cdr3_aa: CASSDQLYEQYF

clone_size: .
v_call: TRBV5-6
j_call: TRBJ1-5
d_call: TRBD1
cdr3_nt: TGTGCCAGCACCTCCCGGACAGGGAATCAGCCCCAGCATTTT
cdr3_aa: CASTSRTGNQPQHF

clone_size: .
v_call: TRBV18
j_call: TRBJ2-3
d_call: TRBD1
cdr3_nt: TGTGCCAGCTCACCACGTCGTCCCGGGACAGGGACAGATACGCAGTATTTT
cdr3_aa: CASSPRRPGTGTDTQYF

clone_size: .
v_call: TRBV5-1
j_call: TRBJ1-1
d_call: TRBD1
cdr3_nt: TGCGCCAGCAGCAGGACAGGGGTACACACTGAAGCTTTCTTT
cdr3_aa: CASSRTGVHTEAFF

clone_size: .
v_call: TRBV30
j_call: TRBJ2-7
d_call: .
cdr3_nt: TGTGCCTGGAGTGTAACGGGAATCGAGCAGTACTTC
cdr3_aa: CAWSVTGIEQYF

clone_size: .
v_call: TRBV5-5
j_call: TRBJ2-1
d_call: .
cdr3_nt: TGTGCCAGCAGACATTTGGGGACACCTTCCTCCTACAATGAGCAGTTCTTC
cdr3_aa: CASRHLGTPSSYNEQFF

clone_size: .
v_call: TRBV27
j_call: TRBJ2-1
d_call: TRBD1
cdr3_nt: TGTGCCAGCAGTCGGACAGGGAACTCCTACAATGAGCAGTTCTTC
cdr3_aa: CASSRTGNSYNEQFF

clone_size: .
v_call: TRBV6-1
j_call: TRBJ1-5
d_call: .
cdr3_nt: TGTGCCAGCAGTGAATCAACAGTTGATCAGCCCCAGCATTTT
cdr3_aa: CASSESTVDQPQHF

clone_size: .
v_call: TRBV9
j_call: TRBJ1-2
d_call: .
cdr3_nt: TGTGCCAGCAGCACCCTCCCAGGTCTTAACTATGGCTACACCTTC
cdr3_aa: CASSTLPGLNYGYTF

clone_size: .
v_call: TRBV30
j_call: TRBJ2-1
d_call: .
cdr3_nt: TGTGCCTGGAGTGTCCCGGTCTCCTACAATGAGCAGTTCTTC
cdr3_aa: CAWSVPVSYNEQFF

clone_size: .
v_call: TRBV2
j_call: TRBJ2-1
d_call: TRBD2
cdr3_nt: TGTGCCAGCAGTGAATCGTCTAGCGGGGGGGCGAATGAGCAGTTCTTC
cdr3_aa: CASSESSSGGANEQFF

clone_size: .
v_call: TRBV5-4
j_call: TRBJ2-1
d_call: TRBD2
cdr3_nt: TGTGCCAGCAGCTCTGGGACTAGCGGGAGACGGAATGAGCAGTTCTTC
cdr3_aa: CASSSGTSGRRNEQFF

clone_size: .
v_call: TRBV7-9
j_call: TRBJ2-5
d_call: TRBD2
cdr3_nt: TGTGCCAGCAGCTTAGGCGGGAGGGCCGGAGAGACCCAGTACTTC
cdr3_aa: CASSLGGRAGETQYF

clone_size: .
v_call: TRBV19
j_call: TRBJ2-7
d_call: .
cdr3_nt: TGTGCCAGTAGCACAGCCGACAGGACTGGGTCCTACGAGCAGTACTTC
cdr3_aa: CASSTADRTGSYEQYF

clone_size: .
v_call: TRBV28
j_call: TRBJ1-5
d_call: .
cdr3_nt: TGTGCCAGCAGTTCCTTTGGGGGGGTCGGTCAGCCCCAGCATTTT
cdr3_aa: CASSSFGGVGQPQHF

clone_size: .
v_call: TRBV7-3
j_call: TRBJ2-1
d_call: TRBD1
cdr3_nt: TGTGCCAGCAGCCCCGACAGGGCTGCCGAGAATGAGCAGTTCTTC
cdr3_aa: CASSPDRAAENEQFF

clone_size: once
v_call: TRBV28
j_call: TRBJ1-2
d_call: .
cdr3_nt: TGTGCCAGCAGTTTAGGCCCAGGGAAGAACTATGGCTACACCTTC
cdr3_aa: CASSLGPGKNYGYTF

clone_size: .
v_call: TRBV9
j_call: TRBJ2-1
d_call: TRBD2
cdr3_nt: TGTGCCAGCAGCGTAGGACTAGCGGACAATGAGCAGTTCTTC
cdr3_aa: CASSVGLADNEQFF

clone_size: .
v_call: TRBV6-5
j_call: TRBJ2-5
d_call: .
cdr3_nt: TGTGCCAGCAGTTACGATCAGGGCTCAAAGACCCAGTACTTC
cdr3_aa: CASSYDQGSKTQYF